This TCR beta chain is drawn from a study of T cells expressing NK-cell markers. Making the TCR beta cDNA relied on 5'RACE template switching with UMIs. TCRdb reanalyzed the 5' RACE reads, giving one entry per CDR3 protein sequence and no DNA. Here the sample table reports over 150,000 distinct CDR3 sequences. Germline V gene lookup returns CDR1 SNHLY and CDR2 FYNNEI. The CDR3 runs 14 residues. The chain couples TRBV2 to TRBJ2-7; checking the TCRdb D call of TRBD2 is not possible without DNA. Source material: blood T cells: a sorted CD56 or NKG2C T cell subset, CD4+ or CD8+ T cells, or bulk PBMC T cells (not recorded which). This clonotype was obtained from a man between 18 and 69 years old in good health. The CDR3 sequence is CASSFTSGVWEQYF.